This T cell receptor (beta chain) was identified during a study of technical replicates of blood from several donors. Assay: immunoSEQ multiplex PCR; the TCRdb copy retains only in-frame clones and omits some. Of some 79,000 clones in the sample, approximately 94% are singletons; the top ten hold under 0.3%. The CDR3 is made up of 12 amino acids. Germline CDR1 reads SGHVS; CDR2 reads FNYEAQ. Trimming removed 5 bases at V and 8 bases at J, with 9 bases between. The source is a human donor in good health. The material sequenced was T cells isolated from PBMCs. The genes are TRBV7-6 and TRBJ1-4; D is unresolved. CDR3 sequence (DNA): TGTGCCAGCAGCGCCGCTAGCGAAAAACTGTTTTTT. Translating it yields CASSAASEKLFF.